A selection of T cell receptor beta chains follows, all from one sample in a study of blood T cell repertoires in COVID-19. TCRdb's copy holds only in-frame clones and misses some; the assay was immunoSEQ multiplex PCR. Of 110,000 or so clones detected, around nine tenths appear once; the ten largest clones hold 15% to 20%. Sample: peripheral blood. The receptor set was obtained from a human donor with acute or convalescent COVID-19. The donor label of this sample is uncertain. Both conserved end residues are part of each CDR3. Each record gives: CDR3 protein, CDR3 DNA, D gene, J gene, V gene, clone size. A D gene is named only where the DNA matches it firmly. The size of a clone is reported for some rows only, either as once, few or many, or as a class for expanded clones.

CDR3 protein: CASRFQGAGEAFF
CDR3 DNA: TGTGCCAGCAGATTCCAGGGGGCGGGTGAAGCTTTCTTT
D gene: TRBD1
J gene: TRBJ1-1
V gene: TRBV6-5
clone size: NA

CDR3 protein: CASSPTTSGGASMYF
CDR3 DNA: TGCGCCAGCAGCCCGACGACTAGCGGTGGGGCTAGTATGTACTTC
D gene: TRBD2
J gene: TRBJ2-7
V gene: TRBV5-1
clone size: NA

CDR3 protein: CASSLVRLRASREETQYF
CDR3 DNA: TGTGCCAGCAGCTTAGTTAGGCTTCGGGCTAGCCGGGAAGAGACCCAGTACTTC
D gene: NA
J gene: TRBJ2-5
V gene: TRBV7-9
clone size: NA

CDR3 protein: CASSQGLQNTEAFF
CDR3 DNA: TGTGCCAGCAGCCAAGGATTACAAAACACTGAAGCTTTCTTT
D gene: NA
J gene: TRBJ1-1
V gene: TRBV4-2
clone size: NA

CDR3 protein: CASSWGTGSTYEQYF
CDR3 DNA: TGCGCCAGCAGCTGGGGGACAGGGTCAACCTACGAGCAGTACTTC
D gene: TRBD1
J gene: TRBJ2-7
V gene: TRBV5-1
clone size: NA

CDR3 protein: CASSPQQGENSPLHF
CDR3 DNA: TGTGCCAGCTCACCACAGCAGGGGGAGAATTCACCCCTCCACTTT
D gene: TRBD1
J gene: TRBJ1-6
V gene: TRBV18
clone size: NA

CDR3 protein: CASSPGTAGSYEQYF
CDR3 DNA: TGTGCCAGCAGTCCCGGGACTGCGGGTTCCTACGAGCAGTACTTC
D gene: NA
J gene: TRBJ2-7
V gene: TRBV28
clone size: NA

CDR3 protein: CSVVGQTVDYGYTF
CDR3 DNA: TGCAGCGTTGTTGGGCAGACGGTAGACTATGGCTACACCTTC
D gene: NA
J gene: TRBJ1-2
V gene: TRBV29-1
clone size: NA

CDR3 protein: CASSLFGVGELFF
CDR3 DNA: TGTGCCAGCAGCTTATTCGGGGTTGGGGAGCTGTTTTTT
D gene: NA
J gene: TRBJ2-2
V gene: TRBV7-9
clone size: NA

CDR3 protein: CASSRGQGAWEQYF
CDR3 DNA: TGTGCCAGCAGTCGTGGACAGGGGGCTTGGGAGCAGTACTTC
D gene: TRBD1
J gene: TRBJ2-7
V gene: TRBV4-2
clone size: few

CDR3 protein: CASSQDARGVGDEQYF
CDR3 DNA: TGCGCCAGCAGCCAAGATGCAAGGGGTGTTGGTGACGAGCAGTACTTC
D gene: NA
J gene: TRBJ2-7
V gene: TRBV4-3
clone size: NA

CDR3 protein: CASSTGAGANVLTF
CDR3 DNA: TGTGCCAGCAGCACGGGTGCGGGGGCCAACGTCCTGACTTTC
D gene: NA
J gene: TRBJ2-6
V gene: TRBV9
clone size: NA

CDR3 protein: CASSSGQGVEKLFF
CDR3 DNA: TGTGCCAGCAGTTCCGGACAGGGAGTTGAAAAACTGTTTTTT
D gene: TRBD1
J gene: TRBJ1-4
V gene: TRBV28
clone size: once

CDR3 protein: CASSSGGTGTDTQYF
CDR3 DNA: TGTGCCAGCAGCTCAGGAGGGACCGGCACAGATACGCAGTATTTT
D gene: NA
J gene: TRBJ2-3
V gene: TRBV5-4
clone size: once

CDR3 protein: CASSRPVGREQYF
CDR3 DNA: TGTGCCAGCAGCCGACCCGTGGGGCGCGAGCAGTACTTC
D gene: NA
J gene: TRBJ2-7
V gene: TRBV5-4
clone size: NA

CDR3 protein: CASSQTDSYEQYF
CDR3 DNA: TGTGCCAGCAGCCAGACGGACAGCTACGAGCAGTACTTC
D gene: NA
J gene: TRBJ2-7
V gene: TRBV3-1/TRBV3-2
clone size: once

CDR3 protein: CASSLTGNTGELFF
CDR3 DNA: TGTGCCAGCAGCTTGACAGGGAACACCGGGGAGCTGTTTTTT
D gene: NA
J gene: TRBJ2-2
V gene: TRBV5-8
clone size: NA

CDR3 protein: CASRLGSSYEQYF
CDR3 DNA: TGTGCCAGCAGACTAGGGAGCTCCTACGAGCAGTACTTC
D gene: NA
J gene: TRBJ2-7
V gene: TRBV12-3/TRBV12-4
clone size: NA

CDR3 protein: CASSFTGVQNTEAFF
CDR3 DNA: TGTGCCAGCAGCTTTACGGGGGTACAGAACACTGAAGCTTTCTTT
D gene: NA
J gene: TRBJ1-1
V gene: TRBV5-6
clone size: NA

CDR3 protein: CASSIMAGTEETGELFF
CDR3 DNA: TGTGCCAGTAGTATAATGGCGGGGACGGAAGAGACCGGGGAGCTGTTTTTT
D gene: NA
J gene: TRBJ2-2
V gene: TRBV19
clone size: NA

CDR3 protein: CASSLDRANTGELFF
CDR3 DNA: TGCGCCAGCAGCTTGGACAGGGCGAACACCGGGGAGCTGTTTTTT
D gene: NA
J gene: TRBJ2-2
V gene: TRBV5-1
clone size: NA

CDR3 protein: CASSLGGHREYGYTF
CDR3 DNA: TGTGCCAGTAGTCTGGGCGGACACAGGGAATATGGCTACACCTTC
D gene: NA
J gene: TRBJ1-2
V gene: TRBV19
clone size: NA

CDR3 protein: CASSSGTGRSSYNSPLHF
CDR3 DNA: TGTGCCAGCAGCTCCGGGACAGGCAGGAGCTCCTATAATTCACCCCTCCACTTT
D gene: TRBD1
J gene: TRBJ1-6
V gene: TRBV7-2
clone size: NA

CDR3 protein: CASSQDTTGIPGGYTF
CDR3 DNA: TGCGCCAGCAGCCAAGATACTACGGGTATTCCCGGTGGCTACACCTTC
D gene: NA
J gene: TRBJ1-2
V gene: TRBV4-3
clone size: once

CDR3 protein: CASARDRVDNEQFF
CDR3 DNA: TGTGCCAGCGCCCGGGACAGGGTCGACAATGAGCAGTTCTTC
D gene: TRBD1
J gene: TRBJ2-1
V gene: TRBV28
clone size: once

CDR3 protein: CSVEGGQGCFPGTF
CDR3 DNA: TGCAGCGTTGAAGGGGGGCAGGGGTGTTTTCCGGGGACCTTC
D gene: NA
J gene: TRBJ1-2
V gene: TRBV29-1
clone size: once

CDR3 protein: CASSLLAGVDEQYF
CDR3 DNA: TGTGCCAGCAGCTTACTAGCGGGCGTCGACGAGCAGTACTTC
D gene: TRBD2
J gene: TRBJ2-7
V gene: TRBV7-2
clone size: once

CDR3 protein: CASSYGLAGRNEQFF
CDR3 DNA: TGTGCCAGCAGTTACGGCCTAGCGGGAAGGAATGAGCAGTTCTTC
D gene: TRBD2
J gene: TRBJ2-1
V gene: TRBV6-2/TRBV6-3
clone size: NA

CDR3 protein: CSVINPSSYNEQFF
CDR3 DNA: TGCAGCGTGATAAACCCGAGCTCCTACAATGAGCAGTTCTTC
D gene: NA
J gene: TRBJ2-1
V gene: TRBV29-1
clone size: NA

CDR3 protein: CASSGSGAPYEQYF
CDR3 DNA: TGTGCCAGCAGTGGAAGCGGGGCCCCCTACGAGCAGTACTTC
D gene: TRBD2
J gene: TRBJ2-7
V gene: TRBV9
clone size: NA

CDR3 protein: CASSPLPQTGDTEAFF
CDR3 DNA: TGTGCCAGCTCACCACTACCACAAACAGGAGACACTGAAGCTTTCTTT
D gene: NA
J gene: TRBJ1-1
V gene: TRBV18
clone size: NA

CDR3 protein: CASSLQQPGANVLTF
CDR3 DNA: TGTGCCAGCAGCTTACAACAGCCTGGGGCCAACGTCCTGACTTTC
D gene: NA
J gene: TRBJ2-6
V gene: TRBV7-9
clone size: NA

CDR3 protein: CASSKTSGSRNEQFF
CDR3 DNA: TGTGCCAGCTCGAAGACTAGCGGGAGTCGCAATGAGCAGTTCTTC
D gene: TRBD2
J gene: TRBJ2-1
V gene: TRBV18
clone size: NA

CDR3 protein: CASSVTSVFQETQYF
CDR3 DNA: TGTGCCAGCAGCGTGACTAGCGTATTCCAAGAGACCCAGTACTTC
D gene: TRBD2
J gene: TRBJ2-5
V gene: TRBV6-5
clone size: NA

CDR3 protein: CASSGTSGWDRTDTQYF
CDR3 DNA: TGCGCCAGCAGCGGGACTAGCGGGTGGGACCGCACAGATACGCAGTATTTT
D gene: TRBD2
J gene: TRBJ2-3
V gene: TRBV5-1
clone size: NA

CDR3 protein: CASSLPPENEQYF
CDR3 DNA: TGTGCCAGCAGCTTGCCCCCTGAGAACGAGCAGTACTTC
D gene: NA
J gene: TRBJ2-7
V gene: TRBV5-4
clone size: NA

CDR3 protein: CASSEDQSRNEQYF
CDR3 DNA: TGTGCCAGCAGTGAAGATCAGAGCAGGAACGAGCAGTACTTC
D gene: NA
J gene: TRBJ2-7
V gene: TRBV2
clone size: once

CDR3 protein: CASKRTVNQPQHF
CDR3 DNA: TGTGCCAGCAAGCGGACAGTCAATCAGCCCCAGCATTTT
D gene: NA
J gene: TRBJ1-5
V gene: TRBV12-3/TRBV12-4
clone size: NA

CDR3 protein: CATSSEQLAGAGNEQFF
CDR3 DNA: TGTGCCACCAGCAGTGAACAACTAGCGGGAGCGGGCAATGAGCAGTTCTTC
D gene: TRBD2
J gene: TRBJ2-1
V gene: TRBV15
clone size: NA

CDR3 protein: CASSQGTGSGTDTQYF
CDR3 DNA: TGTGCCAGCAGCCAAGGTACGGGGTCCGGCACAGATACGCAGTATTTT
D gene: NA
J gene: TRBJ2-3
V gene: TRBV4-2
clone size: NA

CDR3 protein: CSVKVGGERTEAFF
CDR3 DNA: TGCAGCGTCAAAGTGGGAGGGGAGAGAACTGAAGCTTTCTTT
D gene: NA
J gene: TRBJ1-1
V gene: TRBV29-1
clone size: NA

CDR3 protein: CASSFSRGSYEQYF
CDR3 DNA: TGTGCCAGCAGTTTCTCCAGGGGCTCCTACGAGCAGTACTTC
D gene: NA
J gene: TRBJ2-7
V gene: TRBV27
clone size: NA

CDR3 protein: CASEDRSGYGYTF
CDR3 DNA: TGTGCCAGTGAGGACAGGAGCGGGTATGGCTACACCTTC
D gene: TRBD1
J gene: TRBJ1-2
V gene: TRBV19
clone size: NA

CDR3 protein: CSASLGADYEQYF
CDR3 DNA: TGCAGTGCTAGTTTGGGGGCCGACTACGAGCAGTACTTC
D gene: NA
J gene: TRBJ2-7
V gene: TRBV20-1
clone size: NA

CDR3 protein: CASSLASIGELFF
CDR3 DNA: TGTGCCAGCTCACTAGCGAGTATCGGGGAGCTGTTTTTT
D gene: NA
J gene: TRBJ2-2
V gene: TRBV18
clone size: NA